The sample holds many counts of the clone carrying this T cell receptor (beta chain). TCR beta CDR3 regions were amplified from RNA. HTBI primers were employed in a first-round RT-PCR of the TCR CDR3. TCRdb itself ran the multiplex PCR reads through MiXCR, one entry per CDR3 protein. Of about 400,000 distinct CDR3 sequences listed, around an eighth are singletons. Germline assignment: CDR1 MNHEY and CDR2 SMNVEV (reference sequence). The V end was cut by 4 bases, the J end by 2 bases, with 22 bases between. The CDR3 is made up of 18 amino acids. This specimen belongs to a study of T cells in Graves' hyperthyroidism and ophthalmopathy.

The sequence was collected from a man over 45 with Graves' ophthalmopathy. Source material: blood. The chain couples TRBV27 to TRBJ2-3; D is possibly TRBD2 (5 bases). This CDR3 reads CASSSVSIGGSATDTQYF. DNA of the CDR3: TGTGCCAGCAGTTCGGTGTCTATTGGAGGCTCGGCCACAGATACGCAGTATTTT.